This TCR beta chain originates from a study of T-cell reconstitution after alpha-beta-depleted transplantation in children. The study, taken as a whole, reports: One year post-transplant, T-cell counts and diversity were largely derived from T cells produced anew.

A TCRbeta library incorporating unique molecular identifiers was prepared. TCRdb processed the PCR reads anew with MiXCR; each CDR3 protein has one entry. The table includes under 750,000 distinct CDR3 sequences, roughly 23% detected once. Germline loops: CDR1 SGHAT, CDR2 FQNNGV. The CDR3 loop spans 14 amino acids. V shed 4 bases and J shed 3 bases, with 10 bases lying between them. With regard to this clonotype: Its antigen is still unknown.

This material consisted of PBMCs, mostly from graft donor cells, taken 360 days after TCRalphabeta/CD19-depleted stem cell transplant. The receptor was derived from a boy less than two years old who had a stem cell transplant for acute myeloid leukemia, so the T cells may come from the graft donor. The chain recombines TRBV11-2 with TRBJ2-1; no clear D. This CDR3 reads CASSSARNYNEQFF. In DNA form, the CDR3 reads TGTGCCAGCAGCTCCGCGAGGAACTACAATGAGCAGTTCTTC.